The rows below give T cell receptor beta chains drawn from one sample of a study of shared clonotypes between healthy human individuals. Libraries were prepared by immunoSEQ multiplex PCR; TCRdb keeps only in-frame clonotypes and omits some of them. The repertoire holds about 2.4 million clones, with roughly 93% as singletons. The sequenced sample was naive CD4+ T cells from PBMCs. The receptors originated from a man younger than 35 in good health. Some clones in this sample may be carry-over from other donors' samples. CDR3s include the opening cysteine and the closing phenylalanine or tryptophan. A D gene is named only where the DNA matches it firmly. Clone size, where shown, is once, few, many, or a class for clones that have expanded.

V gene,D gene,J gene,clone size,CDR3 DNA,CDR3 protein
TRBV7-9,.,TRBJ2-1,.,TGTGCCAGCAGCTTAAGGGCCCATGCCCGAGACTACAATGAGCAGTTCTTC,CASSLRAHARDYNEQFF
TRBV5-4,.,TRBJ1-3,.,TGTGCCAGCAGCTTAGGGCCTGACCATTCTGGAGACACCATATATTTT,CASSLGPDHSGDTIYF
TRBV7-9,.,TRBJ2-5,.,TGTGCCAGCAAATTGGCGGGGTCAGAGACCCAGTACTTC,CASKLAGSETQYF
TRBV9,.,TRBJ2-3,.,TGTGCCAGCAGCGTAGGTAACGGGTATGCAGATACGCAGTATTTT,CASSVGNGYADTQYF
TRBV11-2,.,TRBJ2-2,.,TGTGCCAGCAGCTTAGATCCCGGCGGAGCGAACACCGGGGAGCTGTTTTTT,CASSLDPGGANTGELFF
TRBV9,TRBD1,TRBJ1-4,.,TGTGCCAGCAGCGTAGGGTCAGGGGGGGATGAAAAACTGTTTTTT,CASSVGSGGDEKLFF
TRBV6-1,TRBD1,TRBJ1-1,.,TGTGCCAGCAGTGAGCTACCGACAGGGGGCAAGACTGAAGCTTTCTTT,CASSELPTGGKTEAFF
TRBV19,.,TRBJ2-5,once,TGTGCCAGTAGTCCAATCCGGGAAACAGGAGGGGAGACCCAGTACTTC,CASSPIRETGGETQYF
TRBV27,.,TRBJ1-2,.,TGTGCCAGCAGTCCCAACACTAACTATGGCTACACCTTC,CASSPNTNYGYTF
TRBV4-2,.,TRBJ1-5,.,TGTGCCAGCAGCCAAGATCTGGGGAGGAATCAGCCCCAGCATTTT,CASSQDLGRNQPQHF
TRBV7-9,TRBD1,TRBJ2-5,.,TGTGCCAGCAGCGGAAGACAGGGGGGGTGGTTCCGAGAGACCCAGTACTTC,CASSGRQGGWFRETQYF
TRBV4-1,TRBD2,TRBJ2-3,.,TGCGCCAGCAGCCAAGATCATCGGTGGGCTAGCGGGAGGGGGGATACGCAGTATTTT,CASSQDHRWASGRGDTQYF
TRBV23-1,TRBD1,TRBJ1-4,once,TGCGCCAGCAGTCAACTCGGACAGGGCCGTGGTTGTTTTGCTAATGAAAAACTGTTTTTT,CASSQLGQGRGCFANEKLFF
TRBV28,.,TRBJ2-7,.,TGTGCCAGCACCCGGCTAGGGCAAACTTACGAGCAGTACTTC,CASTRLGQTYEQYF
TRBV9,TRBD2,TRBJ2-1,.,TGTGCCAGCAGCCCCCCTTTCGCGGGAGGGCTGCCTACTGCCTACAATGAGCAGTTCTTC,CASSPPFAGGLPTAYNEQFF
TRBV19,TRBD1,TRBJ2-7,.,TGTGCCAGTAGGATGCGGACAGGGGCCTACGAGCAGTACTTC,CASRMRTGAYEQYF
TRBV30,TRBD1,TRBJ1-4,.,TGTGCCTGGGAAGAGGGACAGGGGAATGAAAAACTGTTTTTT,CAWEEGQGNEKLFF
TRBV6-5,TRBD2,TRBJ2-7,.,TGTGCCAGCCGTATGGGGGGACTAGCGGACGAGCAGTACTTC,CASRMGGLADEQYF
TRBV28,TRBD1,TRBJ1-5,.,TGTGCCACTCAGTCCCGGGACAGACGCAATCAGCCCCAGCATTTT,CATQSRDRRNQPQHF
TRBV30,.,TRBJ2-1,.,TGTGCCCATGCGGGACAAATATACAATGAGCAGTTCTTC,CAHAGQIYNEQFF
TRBV7-3,.,TRBJ2-1,.,TGTGCCAGCAGCCTAAAGCAGGGCTTCCCCTACAATGAGCAGTTCTTC,CASSLKQGFPYNEQFF
TRBV5-1,TRBD1,TRBJ1-2,.,TGCGCCAGCAGCTACGGACAGGGAGTCTATGGCTACACCTTC,CASSYGQGVYGYTF
TRBV30,.,TRBJ1-4,.,TGTGCCTGGAGTACGCCGGTTGCAACTAATGAAAAACTGTTTTTT,CAWSTPVATNEKLFF
TRBV10-3,.,TRBJ1-2,.,TGTGCCATCAGCGCCTTGGACCGAGACTATGGCTACACCTTC,CAISALDRDYGYTF
TRBV18,.,TRBJ2-6,.,TGTGCCAGCTCACCGTCCACAGTGACATCTGGGGCCAACGTCCTGACTTTC,CASSPSTVTSGANVLTF
TRBV5-4,.,TRBJ2-1,.,TGTGCCAGCAGCTTGGCCAGGGGGGAGGGCTCGAATGAGCAGTTCTTC,CASSLARGEGSNEQFF
TRBV19,.,TRBJ2-2,.,TGTGCCAGTAGCCACAAGACACAGCAGACCGTGCCCGGGGAGCTGTTTTTT,CASSHKTQQTVPGELFF
TRBV18,TRBD1,TRBJ2-1,.,TGTGCCAGCTCGTCGGGACAGGGGGGAAATGAGCAGTTCTTC,CASSSGQGGNEQFF
TRBV7-9,TRBD1,TRBJ1-2,.,TGTGCCAGCAGCCCCACGACAGGGTATGGCTACACCTTC,CASSPTTGYGYTF
TRBV7-3,.,TRBJ2-3,.,TGTGCCAGCAGCTTAGGTGGGGGGAGACATACGCAGTATTTT,CASSLGGGRHTQYF
TRBV9,.,TRBJ1-3,once,TGTGCCAGCAGCGCGAGGATCAACCCCTCTGGAAACACCATATATTTT,CASSARINPSGNTIYF
TRBV6-5,TRBD2,TRBJ2-1,.,TGTGCCAGCAGTAGACTAGCGGGAGTTAATGAGCAGTTCTTC,CASSRLAGVNEQFF
TRBV30,.,TRBJ2-5,.,TGTGCCTGGGGGCGCGAGACCCAGTACTTC,CAWGRETQYF
TRBV7-6,TRBD1,TRBJ2-7,.,TGTGCCAGCAGCTTTGGACAGGGGAACGAGCAGTACTTC,CASSFGQGNEQYF
TRBV7-2,.,TRBJ1-1,.,TGTGCCAGCAGCTTAGTCCAGGGCGGCACTGAAGCTTTCTTT,CASSLVQGGTEAFF
TRBV2,TRBD2,TRBJ2-7,.,TGTGCCAGCAGTATCACCACTAGCGGGATAGCGGGGCAGTACTTC,CASSITTSGIAGQYF
TRBV28,TRBD2,TRBJ2-5,.,TGTGCCAGCAAAACGAGCGGGAGACGGTCAGAGACCCAGTACTTC,CASKTSGRRSETQYF
TRBV28,TRBD1,TRBJ1-4,.,TGTGCCAGCAGTCAAACAGGGGCCGATAATGAAAAACTGTTTTTT,CASSQTGADNEKLFF
TRBV5-1,.,TRBJ2-3,once,TGCGCCAGCAGCGGGGGCCCCACAGATACGCAGTATTTT,CASSGGPTDTQYF
TRBV5-1,.,TRBJ2-5,.,TGCGCCAGCAGCTTTTCAGGGGGGCAAGAGACCCAGTACTTC,CASSFSGGQETQYF
TRBV19,.,TRBJ1-1,few,TGTGCCAGTAGTCCTGAGTATAGGACTGAAGCTTTCTTT,CASSPEYRTEAFF
TRBV5-1,.,TRBJ2-5,.,TGCGCCAGCAGGTTCGCCGGCCAAGAGACCCAGTACTTC,CASRFAGQETQYF
TRBV2,TRBD2,TRBJ2-1,.,TGTGCCAGCAGTGAGTTGGGACTAGCGGGCCACAATGAGCAGTTCTTC,CASSELGLAGHNEQFF
TRBV30,.,TRBJ2-6,.,TGTGCCTGGAGTGTTAAGGCTGGGGCCAACGTCCTGACTTTC,CAWSVKAGANVLTF
TRBV10-3,TRBD1,TRBJ2-1,.,TGTGCCATCAGGTGGACAGGAAACAATGAGCAGTTCTTC,CAIRWTGNNEQFF
TRBV2,.,TRBJ2-6,.,TGTGCCAGCACTTTCGAGCTGATCGTCTCTGGGGCCAACGTCCTGACTTTC,CASTFELIVSGANVLTF
TRBV6-1,.,TRBJ2-7,.,TGTGCCAGCAGTCCCGAGGGGGGACTCACCTACGAGCAGTACTTC,CASSPEGGLTYEQYF
TRBV5-1,TRBD2,TRBJ2-3,.,TGCGCCAGCAGCTTACTAGCGGGGCGCACAGATACGCAGTATTTT,CASSLLAGRTDTQYF
TRBV6-1,.,TRBJ1-2,.,TGTGCCAGCACCCCATCTGGTTACGCCGTCAGCTACACCTTC,CASTPSGYAVSYTF
TRBV2,TRBD1,TRBJ1-4,.,TGTGCCAGCAATCGACAGGGCGTCGGGGAAAAACTGTTTTTT,CASNRQGVGEKLFF
TRBV7-2,.,TRBJ2-2,.,TGTGCCAGCGACTCATTCGGGGACACCGGGGAGCTGTTTTTT,CASDSFGDTGELFF
TRBV9,.,TRBJ2-5,.,TGTGCCAGCAGCGTAGTGATGGAGACCCAGTACTTC,CASSVVMETQYF
TRBV30,.,TRBJ2-4,.,TGTGCCTGGACCCCGTGGGAGGGGGACATTCAGTACTTC,CAWTPWEGDIQYF